This T cell receptor beta chain was found in a study of tumor-infiltrating lymphocytes in primary liver carcinoma. Study findings and constraints: Tumor-adjacent and tumor-blood pairs showed less overlap than tumor region pairs. Bulk unsorted material prevented CD4+ and CD8+ repertoire comparison.

Unsorted whole blood served as the source of blood RNA, and germline DNA was extracted as well. With regard to this clonotype: Its target is not known. One junction end does not reproduce the germline sequence, and a read error may be involved.

TCR beta cDNA was made from 500 ng total RNA with a constant-region primer. Three nested multiplex PCR rounds, a slightly modified ARM-PCR, produced the libraries for TCR beta. Both of the initial two PCR rounds ran for about 9 cycles and employed TRBV1-TRBV30 forward primers alongside a C-beta reverse primer. Each CDR3 protein gets one entry after TCRdb re-called the multiplex PCR reads with MiXCR. The table shows about 200,000 distinct CDR3 sequences, with around 60% occurring only once. Germline V gene data show CDR1 as MGHRA and CDR2 as YSYEKL. The CDR3 is 17 residues long. The chain joins TRBV4-1 to TRBJ2-7; 7 nucleotides agree with TRBD1. Sequencing was done on a sample of peripheral blood. The receptor was isolated from an older woman with primary liver carcinoma and hepatitis B virus infection. Here the CDR3 reads CANSQAASTGSSYGQYF. DNA for the CDR3: TGCGCCAACAGCCAAGCAGCTTCGACAGGGAGCTCCTACGGGCAGTACTTC.